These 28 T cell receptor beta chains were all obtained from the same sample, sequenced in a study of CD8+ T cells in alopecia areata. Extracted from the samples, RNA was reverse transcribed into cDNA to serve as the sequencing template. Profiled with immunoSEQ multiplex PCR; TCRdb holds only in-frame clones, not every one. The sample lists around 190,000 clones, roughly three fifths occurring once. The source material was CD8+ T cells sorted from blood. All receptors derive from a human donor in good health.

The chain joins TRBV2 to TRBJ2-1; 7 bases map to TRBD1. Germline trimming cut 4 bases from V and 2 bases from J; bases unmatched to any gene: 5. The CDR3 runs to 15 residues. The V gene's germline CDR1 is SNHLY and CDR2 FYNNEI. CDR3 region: CASSAGTATYNEQFF. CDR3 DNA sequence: TGTGCCAGCAGTGCTGGGACAGCAACCTACAATGAGCAGTTCTTC.

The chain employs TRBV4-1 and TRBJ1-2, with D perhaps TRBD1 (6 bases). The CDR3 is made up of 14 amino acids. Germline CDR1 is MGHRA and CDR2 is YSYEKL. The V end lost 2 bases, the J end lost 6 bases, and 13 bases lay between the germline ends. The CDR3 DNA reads TGCGCCAGCAGCCAATCTGGGAAGGGGGATGGCTACACCTTC. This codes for CASSQSGKGDGYTF.

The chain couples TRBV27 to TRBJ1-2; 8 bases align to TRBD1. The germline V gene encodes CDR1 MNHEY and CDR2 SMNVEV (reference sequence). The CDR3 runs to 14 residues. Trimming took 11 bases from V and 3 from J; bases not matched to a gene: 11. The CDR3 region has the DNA TGTGCCTCCACAAACAGGGGGTCGGACTATGGCTACACCTTC. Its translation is CASTNRGSDYGYTF.

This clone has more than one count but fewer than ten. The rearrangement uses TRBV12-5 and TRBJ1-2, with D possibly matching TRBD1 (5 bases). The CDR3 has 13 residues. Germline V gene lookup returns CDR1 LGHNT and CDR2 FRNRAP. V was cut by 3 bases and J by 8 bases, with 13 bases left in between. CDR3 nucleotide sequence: TGTGCTAGTGGTTTACGGGGCACAGGAGGCTACACCTTC. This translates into CASGLRGTGGYTF.

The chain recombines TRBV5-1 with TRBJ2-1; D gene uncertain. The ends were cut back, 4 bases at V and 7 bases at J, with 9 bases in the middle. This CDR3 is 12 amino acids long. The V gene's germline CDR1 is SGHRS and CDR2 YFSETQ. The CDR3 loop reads CASSDDRNEQFF. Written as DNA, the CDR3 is TGCGCCAGCAGCGACGACCGGAATGAGCAGTTCTTC.

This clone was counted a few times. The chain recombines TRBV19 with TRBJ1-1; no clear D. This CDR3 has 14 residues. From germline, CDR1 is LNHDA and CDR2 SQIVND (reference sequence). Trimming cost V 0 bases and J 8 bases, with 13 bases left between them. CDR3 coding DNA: TGTGCCAGTAGTATAGATATCGGCCAGTACGAAGCTTTCTTT. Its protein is CASSIDIGQYEAFF.

DNA for the CDR3: TGCGCCAGCAGCCAAGCGGTCGCTGGTTCACCCCTCCACTTT. Translation: CASSQAVAGSPLHF. The gene calls are TRBV4-1 and TRBJ1-6; D remains unclear. This CDR3 comprises 14 residues. The V gene lost 1 base and the J gene lost 9 bases, with 10 bases spanning the gap. Germline V gene lookup returns CDR1 MGHRA and CDR2 YSYEKL.

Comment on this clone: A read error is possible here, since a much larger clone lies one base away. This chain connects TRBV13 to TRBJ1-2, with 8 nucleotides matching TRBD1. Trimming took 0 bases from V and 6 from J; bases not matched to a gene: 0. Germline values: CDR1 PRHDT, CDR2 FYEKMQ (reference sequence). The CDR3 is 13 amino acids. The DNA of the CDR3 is TGTGCCAGCAGCTTAGGGACAGGGGATGGCTACACCTTC. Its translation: CASSLGTGDGYTF.

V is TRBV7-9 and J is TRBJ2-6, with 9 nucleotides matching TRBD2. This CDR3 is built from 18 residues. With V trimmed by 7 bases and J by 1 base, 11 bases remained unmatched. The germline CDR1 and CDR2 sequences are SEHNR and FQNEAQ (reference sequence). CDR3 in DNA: TGTGCCAGCATCCCAGCGGGGGGCGCGATGTCTGGGGCCAACGTCCTGACTTTC. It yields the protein CASIPAGGAMSGANVLTF.

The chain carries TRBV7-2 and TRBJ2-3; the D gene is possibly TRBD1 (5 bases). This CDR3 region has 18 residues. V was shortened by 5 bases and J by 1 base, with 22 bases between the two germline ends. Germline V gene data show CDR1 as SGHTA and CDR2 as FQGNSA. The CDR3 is CASSPSLSTVPRTDTQYF. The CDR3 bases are TGTGCCAGCAGCCCTTCACTCTCGACAGTTCCACGCACAGATACGCAGTATTTT.

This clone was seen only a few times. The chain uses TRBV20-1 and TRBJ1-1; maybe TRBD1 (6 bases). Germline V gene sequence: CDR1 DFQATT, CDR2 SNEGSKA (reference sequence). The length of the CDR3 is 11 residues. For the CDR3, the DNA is TGCGGGACGGGAGGGGGCACTGAAGCTTTCTTT. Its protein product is CGTGGGTEAFF.

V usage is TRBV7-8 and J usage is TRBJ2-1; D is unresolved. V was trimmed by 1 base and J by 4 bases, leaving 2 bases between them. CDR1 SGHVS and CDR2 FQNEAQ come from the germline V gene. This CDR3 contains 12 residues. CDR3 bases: TGTGCCAGCAGCTTAGGATACAATGAGCAGTTCTTC. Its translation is CASSLGYNEQFF.

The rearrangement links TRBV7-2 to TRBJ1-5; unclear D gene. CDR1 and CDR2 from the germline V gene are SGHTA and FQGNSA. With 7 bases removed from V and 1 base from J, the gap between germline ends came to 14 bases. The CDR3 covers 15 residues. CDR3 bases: TGTGCCAGCACTTTAGGTTTTGGCAGCAATCAGCCCCAGCATTTT. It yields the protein CASTLGFGSNQPQHF.

The CDR3 bases are TGTGCCACCAGCAGGTCGGACGGTCGCTATGGCTACACCTTC. Amino acid sequence: CATSRSDGRYGYTF. V and J are TRBV15 and TRBJ1-2, with D hard to call. V shed 3 bases and J shed 4 bases, with 12 bases lying between them. This CDR3 has 14 residues. Germline V gives CDR1 LNHNV, CDR2 YYDKDF (reference sequence).

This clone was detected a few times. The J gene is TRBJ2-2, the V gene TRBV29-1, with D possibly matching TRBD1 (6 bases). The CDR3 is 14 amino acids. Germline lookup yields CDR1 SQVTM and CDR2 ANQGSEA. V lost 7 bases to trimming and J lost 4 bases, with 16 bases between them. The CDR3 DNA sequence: TGCAGCGCCCTGACAGGTGGTAGCACCGGGGAGCTGTTTTTT. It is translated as CSALTGGSTGELFF.

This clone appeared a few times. CDR3 nucleotide sequence: TGTGCCTGGAGTTTGGGGGCGAGCACAGATACGCAGTATTTT. This gives the protein CAWSLGASTDTQYF. This chain joins TRBV30 and TRBJ2-3; maybe TRBD1 (6 bases). The CDR3 is 14 residues long. Germline CDR1 reads GTSNPN; CDR2 reads SVGIG (reference sequence). Trimming took 2 bases from V and 0 from J, leaving 9 bases between them.

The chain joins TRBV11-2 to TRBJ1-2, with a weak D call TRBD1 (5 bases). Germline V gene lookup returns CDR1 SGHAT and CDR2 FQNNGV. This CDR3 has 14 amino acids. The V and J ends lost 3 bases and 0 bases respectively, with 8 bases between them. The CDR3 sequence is CASSLDMTNYGYTF. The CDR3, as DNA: TGTGCCAGCAGCTTGGACATGACTAACTATGGCTACACCTTC.

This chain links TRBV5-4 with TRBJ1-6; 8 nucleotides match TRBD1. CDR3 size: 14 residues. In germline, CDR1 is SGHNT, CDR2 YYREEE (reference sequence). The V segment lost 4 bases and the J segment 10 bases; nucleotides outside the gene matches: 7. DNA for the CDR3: TGTGCCAGCAGCATAGGACAGGGAGGCTCACCCCTCCACTTT. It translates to CASSIGQGGSPLHF.

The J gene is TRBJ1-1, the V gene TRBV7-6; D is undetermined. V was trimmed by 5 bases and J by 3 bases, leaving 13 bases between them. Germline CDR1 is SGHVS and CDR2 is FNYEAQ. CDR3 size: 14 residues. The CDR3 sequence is CASSPRTWDTEAFF. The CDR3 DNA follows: TGTGCCAGCAGCCCGCGCACCTGGGACACTGAAGCTTTCTTT.

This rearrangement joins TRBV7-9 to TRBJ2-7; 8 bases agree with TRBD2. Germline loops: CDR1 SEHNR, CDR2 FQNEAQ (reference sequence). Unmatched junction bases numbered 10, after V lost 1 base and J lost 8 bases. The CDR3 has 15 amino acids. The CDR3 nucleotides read TGTGCCAGCAGCTTAGGGCTAGCGGGCACGTACAAGCAGTACTTC. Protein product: CASSLGLAGTYKQYF.

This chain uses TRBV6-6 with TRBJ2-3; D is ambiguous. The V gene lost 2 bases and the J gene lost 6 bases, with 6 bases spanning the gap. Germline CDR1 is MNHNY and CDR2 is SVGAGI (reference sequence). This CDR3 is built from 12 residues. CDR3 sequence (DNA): TGTGCCAGCAGTTACGCAGTGGATACGCAGTATTTT. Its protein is CASSYAVDTQYF.

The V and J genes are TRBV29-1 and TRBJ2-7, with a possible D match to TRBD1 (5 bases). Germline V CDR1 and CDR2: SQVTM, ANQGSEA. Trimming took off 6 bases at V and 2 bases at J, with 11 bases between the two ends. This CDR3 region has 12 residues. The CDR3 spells CSVFEGAYEQYF. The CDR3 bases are TGCAGCGTCTTCGAAGGGGCCTACGAGCAGTACTTC.

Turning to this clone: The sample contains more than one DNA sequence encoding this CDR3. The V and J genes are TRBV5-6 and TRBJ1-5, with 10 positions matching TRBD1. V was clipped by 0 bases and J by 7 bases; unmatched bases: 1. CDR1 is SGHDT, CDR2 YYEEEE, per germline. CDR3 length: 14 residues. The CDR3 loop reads CASSLGDRGQPQHF. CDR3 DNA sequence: TGTGCCAGCAGCTTGGGGGACAGGGGACAGCCCCAGCATTTT.

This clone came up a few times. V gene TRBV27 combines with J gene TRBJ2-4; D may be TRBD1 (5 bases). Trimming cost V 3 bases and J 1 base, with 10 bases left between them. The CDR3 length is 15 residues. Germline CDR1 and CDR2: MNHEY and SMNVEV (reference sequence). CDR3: CASSLAGFAKNIQYF. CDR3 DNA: TGTGCCAGCAGTTTGGCAGGGTTTGCCAAAAACATTCAGTACTTC.

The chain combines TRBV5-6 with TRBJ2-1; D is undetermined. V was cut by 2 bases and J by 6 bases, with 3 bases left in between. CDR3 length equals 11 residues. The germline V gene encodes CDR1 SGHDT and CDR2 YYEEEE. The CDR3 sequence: CASSLINEQFF. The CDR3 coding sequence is TGTGCCAGCAGCTTAATCAATGAGCAGTTCTTC.

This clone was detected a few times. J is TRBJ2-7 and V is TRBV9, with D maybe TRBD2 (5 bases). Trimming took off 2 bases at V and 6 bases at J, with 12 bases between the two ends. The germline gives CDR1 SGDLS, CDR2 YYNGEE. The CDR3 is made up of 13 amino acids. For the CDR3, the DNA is TGTGCCAGCAGCGTCGGAGGAATCGGCGAGCAGTACTTC. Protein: CASSVGGIGEQYF. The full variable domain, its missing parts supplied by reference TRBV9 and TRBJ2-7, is DSGVTQTPKHLITATGQRVTLRCSPRSGDLSVYWYQQSLDQGLQFLIQYYNGEERAKGNILERFSAQQFPDLHSELNLSSLELGDSALYFCASSVGGIGEQYFGPGTRLTVT.

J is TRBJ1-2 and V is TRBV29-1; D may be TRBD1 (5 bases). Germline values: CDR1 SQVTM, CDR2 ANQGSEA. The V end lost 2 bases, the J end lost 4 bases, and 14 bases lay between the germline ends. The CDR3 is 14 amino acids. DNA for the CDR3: TGCAGCGTTGAAAAGGGGTGTCGCCCCTATGGCTACACCTTC. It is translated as CSVEKGCRPYGYTF.

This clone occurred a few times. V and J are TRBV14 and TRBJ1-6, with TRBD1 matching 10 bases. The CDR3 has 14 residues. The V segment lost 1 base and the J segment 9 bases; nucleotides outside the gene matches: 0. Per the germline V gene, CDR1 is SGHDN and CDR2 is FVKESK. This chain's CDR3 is CASSQGTGGSPLHF. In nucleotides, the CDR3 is TGTGCCAGCAGCCAAGGGACAGGGGGTTCACCCCTCCACTTT.